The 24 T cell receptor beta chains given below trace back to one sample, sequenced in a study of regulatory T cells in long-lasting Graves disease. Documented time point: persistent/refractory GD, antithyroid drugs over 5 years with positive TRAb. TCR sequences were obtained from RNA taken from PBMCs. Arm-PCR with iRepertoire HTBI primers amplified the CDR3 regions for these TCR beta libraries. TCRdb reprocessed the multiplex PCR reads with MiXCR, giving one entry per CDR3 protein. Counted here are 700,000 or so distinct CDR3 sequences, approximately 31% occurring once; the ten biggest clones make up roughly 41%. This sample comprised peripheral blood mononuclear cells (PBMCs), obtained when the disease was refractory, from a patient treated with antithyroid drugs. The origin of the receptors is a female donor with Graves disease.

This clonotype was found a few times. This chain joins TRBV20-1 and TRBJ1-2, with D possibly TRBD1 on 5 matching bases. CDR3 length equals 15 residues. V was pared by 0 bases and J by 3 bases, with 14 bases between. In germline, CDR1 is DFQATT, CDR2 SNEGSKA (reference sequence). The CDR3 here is CSARDIDLGDYGYTF. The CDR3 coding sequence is TGCAGTGCTAGAGATATAGATTTAGGGGACTATGGCTACACCTTC.

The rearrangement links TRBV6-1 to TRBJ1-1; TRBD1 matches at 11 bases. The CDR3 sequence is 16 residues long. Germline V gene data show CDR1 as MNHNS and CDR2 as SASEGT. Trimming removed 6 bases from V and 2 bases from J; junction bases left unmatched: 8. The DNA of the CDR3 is TGTGCCAGCAGGTCCCGGGACAGGGGGGCCAACACTGAAGCTTTCTTT. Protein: CASRSRDRGANTEAFF.

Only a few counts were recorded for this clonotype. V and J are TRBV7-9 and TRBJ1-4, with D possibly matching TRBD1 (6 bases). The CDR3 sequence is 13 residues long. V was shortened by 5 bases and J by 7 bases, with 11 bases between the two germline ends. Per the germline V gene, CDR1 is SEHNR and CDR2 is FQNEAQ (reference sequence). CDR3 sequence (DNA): TGTGCCAGCAGCCAGACAGGTGCTGAAAAACTGTTTTTT. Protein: CASSQTGAEKLFF.

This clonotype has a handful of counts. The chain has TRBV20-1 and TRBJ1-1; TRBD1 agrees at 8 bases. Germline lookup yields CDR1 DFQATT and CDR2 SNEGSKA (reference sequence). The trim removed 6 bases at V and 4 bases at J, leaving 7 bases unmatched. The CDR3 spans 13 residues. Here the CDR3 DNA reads TGCAGTGCCAGCAGACAGGGGACCACTGAAGCTTTCTTT. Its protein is CSASRQGTTEAFF.

The CDR3 reads CSVSGTGHTLSYEQYF. CDR3 nucleotides: TGCAGCGTTTCCGGGACAGGTCATACTTTGTCCTACGAGCAGTACTTC. V gene TRBV29-1 combines with J gene TRBJ2-7, with 8 bases matching TRBD1. The CDR3 totals 16 residues. Losses at the gene ends were 5 bases for V and 1 base for J; bases not matched to a gene: 13. Germline V CDR1 and CDR2: SQVTM, ANQGSEA.

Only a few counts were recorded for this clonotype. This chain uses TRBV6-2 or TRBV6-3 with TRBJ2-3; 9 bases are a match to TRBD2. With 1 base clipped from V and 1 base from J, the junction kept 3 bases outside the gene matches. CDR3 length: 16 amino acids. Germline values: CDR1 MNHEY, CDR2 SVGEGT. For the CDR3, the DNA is TGTGCCAGCAGTTACTTGGCTAGCGGGGGCACAGATACGCAGTATTTT. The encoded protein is CASSYLASGGTDTQYF.

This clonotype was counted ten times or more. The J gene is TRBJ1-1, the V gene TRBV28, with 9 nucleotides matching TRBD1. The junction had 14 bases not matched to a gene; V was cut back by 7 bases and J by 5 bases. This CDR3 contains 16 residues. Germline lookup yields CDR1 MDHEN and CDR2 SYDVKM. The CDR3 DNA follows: TGTGCCAGCACTCCTCCTTTCGGGACAGGGTTAACTGAAGCTTTCTTT. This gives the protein CASTPPFGTGLTEAFF. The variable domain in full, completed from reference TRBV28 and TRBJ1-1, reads DVKVTQSSRYLVKRTGEKVFLECVQDMDHENMFWYRQDPGLGLRLIYFSYDVKMKEKGDIPEGYSVSREKKERFSLILESASTNQTSMYLCASTPPFGTGLTEAFFGQGTRLTVV.

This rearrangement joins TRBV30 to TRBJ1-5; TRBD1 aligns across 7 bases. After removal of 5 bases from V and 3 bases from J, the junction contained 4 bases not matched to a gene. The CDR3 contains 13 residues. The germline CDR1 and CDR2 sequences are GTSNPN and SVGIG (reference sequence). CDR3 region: CAWDREPNQPQHF. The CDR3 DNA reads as TGTGCCTGGGACAGGGAACCCAATCAGCCCCAGCATTTT.

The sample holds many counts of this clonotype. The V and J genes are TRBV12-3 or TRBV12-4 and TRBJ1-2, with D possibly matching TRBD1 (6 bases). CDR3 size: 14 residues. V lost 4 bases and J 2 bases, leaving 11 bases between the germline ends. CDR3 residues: CASSSRGSNYGYTF. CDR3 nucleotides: TGTGCCAGCAGTTCGAGGGGGTCCAACTATGGCTACACCTTC.

Written as DNA, the CDR3 is TGTGCCAGCAGTTACTCGCAGAACTTGGGGTACTACGAGCAGTACTTC. Translation: CASSYSQNLGYYEQYF. The rearrangement joins TRBV6-2 or TRBV6-3 to TRBJ2-7, with D uncertain. V dropped 0 bases and J dropped 3 bases, with 15 bases sitting between them. In germline, CDR1 is MNHEY, CDR2 SVGEGT. The CDR3 spans 16 residues.

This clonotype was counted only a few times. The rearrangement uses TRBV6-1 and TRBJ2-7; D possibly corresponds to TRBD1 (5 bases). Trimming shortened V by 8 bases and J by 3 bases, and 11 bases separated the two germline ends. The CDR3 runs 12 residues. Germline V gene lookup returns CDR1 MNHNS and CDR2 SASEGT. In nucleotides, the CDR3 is TGTGCCAGCCTAGGGGATAGCTACGAGCAGTACTTC. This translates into CASLGDSYEQYF.

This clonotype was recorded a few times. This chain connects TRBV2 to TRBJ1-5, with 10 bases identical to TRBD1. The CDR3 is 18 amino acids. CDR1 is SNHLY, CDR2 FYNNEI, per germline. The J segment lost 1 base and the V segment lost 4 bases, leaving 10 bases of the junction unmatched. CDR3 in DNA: TGTGCCAGCAGTGCGTCCAGACAGGGGGCGCAGAGCAATCAGCCCCAGCATTTT. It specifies CASSASRQGAQSNQPQHF.

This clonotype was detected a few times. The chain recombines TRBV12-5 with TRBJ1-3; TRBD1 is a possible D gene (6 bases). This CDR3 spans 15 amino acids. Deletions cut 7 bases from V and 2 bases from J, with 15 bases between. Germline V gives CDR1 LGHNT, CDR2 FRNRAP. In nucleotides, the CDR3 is TGTGCTAGTGCCGGACAGTTTTTTACTGGAAACACCATATATTTT. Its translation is CASAGQFFTGNTIYF.

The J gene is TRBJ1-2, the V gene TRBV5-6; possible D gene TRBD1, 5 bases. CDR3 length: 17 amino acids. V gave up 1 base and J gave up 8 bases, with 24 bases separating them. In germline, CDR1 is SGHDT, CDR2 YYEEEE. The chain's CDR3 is CASSLMMGQAWGGGYTF. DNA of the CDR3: TGTGCCAGCAGCTTGATGATGGGGCAGGCCTGGGGTGGGGGCTACACCTTC. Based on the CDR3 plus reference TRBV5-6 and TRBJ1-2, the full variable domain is DAGVTQSPTHLIKTRGQQVTLRCSPKSGHDTVSWYQQALGQGPQFIFQYYEEEERQRGNFPDRFSGHQFPNYSSELNVNALLLGDSALYLCASSLMMGQAWGGGYTFGSGTRLTVV.

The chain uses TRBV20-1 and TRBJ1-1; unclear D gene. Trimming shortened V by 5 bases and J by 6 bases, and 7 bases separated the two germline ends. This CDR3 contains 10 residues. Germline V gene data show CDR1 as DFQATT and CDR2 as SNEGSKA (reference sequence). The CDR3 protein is CSAWTSEAFF. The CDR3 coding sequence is TGCAGTGCTTGGACCTCTGAAGCTTTCTTT.

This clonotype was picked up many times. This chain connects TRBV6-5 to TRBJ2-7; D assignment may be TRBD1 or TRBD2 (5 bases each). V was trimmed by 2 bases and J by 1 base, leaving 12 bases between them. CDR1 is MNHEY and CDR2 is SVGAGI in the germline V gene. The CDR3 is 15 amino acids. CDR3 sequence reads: CASSYGTWGSYEQYF. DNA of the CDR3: TGTGCCAGCAGTTACGGGACCTGGGGGTCCTACGAGCAGTACTTC.

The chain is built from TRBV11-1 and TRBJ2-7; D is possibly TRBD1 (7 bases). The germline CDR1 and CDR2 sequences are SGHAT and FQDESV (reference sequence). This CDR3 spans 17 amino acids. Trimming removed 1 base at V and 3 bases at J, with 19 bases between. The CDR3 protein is CASSLVSGGTAHYEQYF. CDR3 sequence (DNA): TGTGCCAGCAGCTTAGTCTCAGGCGGGACAGCCCACTACGAGCAGTACTTC.

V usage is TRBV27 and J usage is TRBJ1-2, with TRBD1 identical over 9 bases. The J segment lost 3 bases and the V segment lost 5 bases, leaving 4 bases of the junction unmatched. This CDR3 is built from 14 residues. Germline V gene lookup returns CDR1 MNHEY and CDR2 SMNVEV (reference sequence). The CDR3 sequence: CASSQQGADYGYTF. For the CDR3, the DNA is TGTGCCAGCAGTCAACAGGGGGCGGACTATGGCTACACCTTC.

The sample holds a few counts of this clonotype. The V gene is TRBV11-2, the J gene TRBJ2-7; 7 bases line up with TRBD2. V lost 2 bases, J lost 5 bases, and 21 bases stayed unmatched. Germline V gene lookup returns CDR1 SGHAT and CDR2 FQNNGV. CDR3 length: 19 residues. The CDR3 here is CASSLRGRVHEAGRDEQYF. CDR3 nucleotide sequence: TGTGCCAGCAGCTTAAGGGGAAGAGTGCATGAGGCAGGGAGGGACGAGCAGTACTTC.

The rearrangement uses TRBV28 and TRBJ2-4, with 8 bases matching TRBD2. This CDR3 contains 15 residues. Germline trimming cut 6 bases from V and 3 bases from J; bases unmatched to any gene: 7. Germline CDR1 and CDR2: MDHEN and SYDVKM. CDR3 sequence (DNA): TGTGCCAGCAGCCCAGCGGGAGCGGGCAAAAACATTCAGTACTTC. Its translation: CASSPAGAGKNIQYF.

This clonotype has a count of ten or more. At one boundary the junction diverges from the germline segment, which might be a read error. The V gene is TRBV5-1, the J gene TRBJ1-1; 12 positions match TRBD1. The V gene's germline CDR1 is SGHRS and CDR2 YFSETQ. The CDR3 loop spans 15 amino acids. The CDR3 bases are TGTGCCAGCAGTTTAGGGGGACAGGGGGCAACTGAAGCTTTCTTT. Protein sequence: CASSLGGQGATEAFF.

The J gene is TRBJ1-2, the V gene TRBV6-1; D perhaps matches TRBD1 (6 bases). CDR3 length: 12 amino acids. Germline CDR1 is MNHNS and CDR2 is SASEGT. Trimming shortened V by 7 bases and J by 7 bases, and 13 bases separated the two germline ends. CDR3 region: CASTHKGVGYTF. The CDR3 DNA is TGTGCCAGCACCCACAAGGGGGTTGGCTACACCTTC.

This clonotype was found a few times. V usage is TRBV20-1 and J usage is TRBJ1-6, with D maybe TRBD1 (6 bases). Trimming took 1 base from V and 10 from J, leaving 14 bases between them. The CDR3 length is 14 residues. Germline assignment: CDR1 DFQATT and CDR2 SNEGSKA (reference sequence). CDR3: CSARVPGVGSPLHF. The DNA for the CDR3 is TGCAGTGCTAGAGTGCCAGGGGTAGGGTCACCCCTCCACTTT.

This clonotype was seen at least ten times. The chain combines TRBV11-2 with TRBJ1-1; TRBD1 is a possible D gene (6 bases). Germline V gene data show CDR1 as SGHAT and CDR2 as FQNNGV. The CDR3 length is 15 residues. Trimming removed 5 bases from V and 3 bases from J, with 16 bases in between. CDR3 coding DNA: TGTGCCAGCAGCGAAGGCCAGGGGCGTTACACTGAAGCTTTCTTT. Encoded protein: CASSEGQGRYTEAFF.